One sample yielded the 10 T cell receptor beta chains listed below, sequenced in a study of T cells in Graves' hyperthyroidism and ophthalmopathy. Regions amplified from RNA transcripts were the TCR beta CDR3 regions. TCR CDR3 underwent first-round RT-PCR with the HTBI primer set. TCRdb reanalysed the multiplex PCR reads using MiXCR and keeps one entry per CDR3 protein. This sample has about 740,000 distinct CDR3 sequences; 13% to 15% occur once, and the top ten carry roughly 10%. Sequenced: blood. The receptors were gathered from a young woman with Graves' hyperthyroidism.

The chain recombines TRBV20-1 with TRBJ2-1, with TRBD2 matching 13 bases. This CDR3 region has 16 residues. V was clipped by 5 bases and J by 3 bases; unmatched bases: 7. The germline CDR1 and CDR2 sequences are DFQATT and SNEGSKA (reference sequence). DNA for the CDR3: TGCAGTGCTCCCTTGACTAGCGGGAGGTTCTACAATGAGCAGTTCTTC. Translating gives CSAPLTSGRFYNEQFF.

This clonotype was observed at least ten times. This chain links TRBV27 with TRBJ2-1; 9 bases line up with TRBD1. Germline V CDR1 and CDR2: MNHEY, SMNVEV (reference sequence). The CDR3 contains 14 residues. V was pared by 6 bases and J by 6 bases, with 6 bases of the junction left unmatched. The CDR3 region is CASSFLTGGNEQFF. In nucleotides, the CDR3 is TGTGCCAGCAGCTTCCTGACAGGGGGCAATGAGCAGTTCTTC.

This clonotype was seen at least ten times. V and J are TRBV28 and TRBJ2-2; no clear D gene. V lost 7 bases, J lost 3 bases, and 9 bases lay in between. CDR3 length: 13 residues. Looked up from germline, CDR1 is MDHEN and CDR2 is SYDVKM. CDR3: CASTKEDTGELFF. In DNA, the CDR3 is TGTGCCAGCACAAAAGAGGACACCGGGGAGCTGTTTTTT.

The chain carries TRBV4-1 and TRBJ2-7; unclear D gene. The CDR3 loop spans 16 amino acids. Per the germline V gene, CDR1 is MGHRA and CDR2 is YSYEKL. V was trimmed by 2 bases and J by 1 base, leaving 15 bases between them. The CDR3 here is CASSQLPPPGSYEQYF. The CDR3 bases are TGCGCCAGCAGCCAACTACCCCCCCCAGGTTCCTACGAGCAGTACTTC.

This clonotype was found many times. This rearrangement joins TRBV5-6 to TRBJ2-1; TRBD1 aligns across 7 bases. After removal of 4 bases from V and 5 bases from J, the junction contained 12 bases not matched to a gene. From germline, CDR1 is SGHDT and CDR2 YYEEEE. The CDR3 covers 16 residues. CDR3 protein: CASSLRQTGRHNEQFF. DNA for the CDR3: TGTGCCAGCAGCCTGAGGCAGACAGGGCGCCACAATGAGCAGTTCTTC.

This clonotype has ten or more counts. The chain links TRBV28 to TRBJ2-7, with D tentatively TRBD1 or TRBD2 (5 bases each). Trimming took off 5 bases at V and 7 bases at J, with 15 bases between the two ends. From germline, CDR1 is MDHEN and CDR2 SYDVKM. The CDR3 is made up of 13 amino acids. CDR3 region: CASSSGRDPEQYF. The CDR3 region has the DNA TGTGCCAGCAGTAGCGGACGGGACCCTGAGCAGTACTTC.

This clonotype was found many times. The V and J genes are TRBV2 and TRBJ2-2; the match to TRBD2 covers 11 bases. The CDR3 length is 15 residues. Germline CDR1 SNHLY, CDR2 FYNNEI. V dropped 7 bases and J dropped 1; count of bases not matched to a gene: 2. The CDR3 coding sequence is TGTGCCAGCATCGGGACTAGCGGGAACACCGGGGAGCTGTTTTTT. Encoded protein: CASIGTSGNTGELFF.

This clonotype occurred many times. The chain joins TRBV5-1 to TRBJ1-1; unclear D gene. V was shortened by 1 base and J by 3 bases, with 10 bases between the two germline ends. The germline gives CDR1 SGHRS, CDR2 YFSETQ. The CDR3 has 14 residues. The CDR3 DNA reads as TGCGCCAGCAGCTTGATGGACGGATACACTGAAGCTTTCTTT. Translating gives CASSLMDGYTEAFF.

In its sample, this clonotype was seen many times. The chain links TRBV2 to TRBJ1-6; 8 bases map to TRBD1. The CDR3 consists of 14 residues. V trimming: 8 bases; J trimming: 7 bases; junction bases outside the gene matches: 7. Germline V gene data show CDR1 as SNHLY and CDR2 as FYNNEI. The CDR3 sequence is CASLGAGGNSPLHF. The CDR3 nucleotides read TGTGCCAGCTTAGGGGCAGGGGGCAATTCACCCCTCCACTTT.

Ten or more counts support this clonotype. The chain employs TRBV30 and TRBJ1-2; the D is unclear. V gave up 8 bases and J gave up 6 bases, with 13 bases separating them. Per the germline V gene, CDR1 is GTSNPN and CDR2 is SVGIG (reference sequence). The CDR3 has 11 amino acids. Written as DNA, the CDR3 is TGTGCCCGAACTGCGGGGAATGGCTACACCTTC. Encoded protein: CARTAGNGYTF.